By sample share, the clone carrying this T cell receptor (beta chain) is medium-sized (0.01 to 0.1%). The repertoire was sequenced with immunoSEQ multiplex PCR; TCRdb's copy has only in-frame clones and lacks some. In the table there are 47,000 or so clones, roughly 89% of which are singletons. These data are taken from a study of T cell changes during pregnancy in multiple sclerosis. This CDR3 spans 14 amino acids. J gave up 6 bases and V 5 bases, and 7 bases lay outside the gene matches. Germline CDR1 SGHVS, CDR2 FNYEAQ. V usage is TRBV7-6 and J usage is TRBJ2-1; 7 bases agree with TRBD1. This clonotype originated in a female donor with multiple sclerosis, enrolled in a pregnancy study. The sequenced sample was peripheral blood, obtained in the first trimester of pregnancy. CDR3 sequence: CASSLYRGGNEQFF. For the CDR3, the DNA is TGTGCCAGCAGCCTATACAGGGGCGGCAATGAGCAGTTCTTC.